This is a list of T cell receptor beta chains from one sample in a study of T cells in Graves' hyperthyroidism and ophthalmopathy. TCRdb re-called the multiplex PCR reads through MiXCR, storing one row per CDR3 protein. Of roughly 400,000 distinct CDR3 sequences listed, around a quarter were seen once; the top ten hold roughly 80%. Sequencing used blood. These receptors came from a man between 45 and 60 years old with Graves' hyperthyroidism. Both conserved end residues are part of each CDR3. The D gene is left open where the match is weak. Where a row states a size, it is once, few, many or the class of an expanded clone; other rows omit it.

j_call,v_call,clone_size,d_call,cdr3_aa,cdr3_nt
TRBJ2-1,TRBV5-1,many,TRBD1,CASSRDRASNEQFF,TGCGCCAGCAGCCGGGACAGGGCGAGCAATGAGCAGTTCTTC
TRBJ2-1,TRBV11-2,many,-,CASSFEAGTHNEQFF,TGTGCCAGCAGTTTCGAAGCCGGGACGCACAATGAGCAGTTCTTC
TRBJ1-2,TRBV27,few,-,CASGGWEGHRSYYGYTF,TGTGCCAGCGGAGGATGGGAGGGTCACCGCTCCTACTATGGCTACACCTTC
TRBJ1-4,TRBV5-1,few,-,CASSSDDGLKLFF,TGCGCCAGCAGCTCAGATGACGGATTAAAACTGTTTTTT
TRBJ1-1,TRBV10-3,few,-,CAISESGEADTEAFF,TGTGCCATCAGTGAATCAGGGGAGGCGGACACTGAAGCTTTCTTT
TRBJ1-6,TRBV6-2/TRBV6-3,-,-,CASSYSESGDSPLHF,TGTGCCAGCAGTTACTCGGAATCAGGGGATTCACCCCTCCACTTT
TRBJ1-2,TRBV25-1,few,-,CASSEGIQTGYTF,TGTGCCAGCAGTGAGGGCATACAAACCGGCTACACCTTC
TRBJ2-5,TRBV3-1,few,-,CASSPRGIGSQETQYF,TGTGCCAGCAGCCCCCGCGGTATAGGGTCCCAAGAGACCCAGTACTTC
TRBJ2-5,TRBV9,-,-,CASSPLPGAATQYF,TGTGCCAGCAGCCCCCTCCCCGGAGCCGCGACCCAGTACTTC
TRBJ2-5,TRBV12-3/TRBV12-4,many,-,CASSLNLAERETQYF,TGTGCCAGCAGTTTGAATCTGGCGGAGCGAGAGACCCAGTACTTC
TRBJ1-1,TRBV4-1,-,TRBD1,CASSRRLSSGGNTEAFF,TGCGCCAGCAGCCGTAGGCTCTCCTCAGGGGGGAACACTGAAGCTTTCTTT
TRBJ1-1,TRBV6-1,many,TRBD1,CASRPNDRANTEAFF,TGTGCCAGCAGACCAAACGACAGGGCGAACACTGAAGCTTTCTTT
TRBJ2-5,TRBV11-2,many,-,CASSQGLKGETQYF,TGTGCCAGCAGCCAAGGACTAAAAGGGGAGACCCAGTACTTC
TRBJ2-1,TRBV5-5,few,-,CASSFRGGNEQFF,TGTGCCAGCAGCTTTCGGGGAGGCAATGAGCAGTTCTTC
TRBJ2-3,TRBV18,-,TRBD2,CASSPLYGGFRDTQYF,TGTGCCAGCTCACCACTATACGGGGGGTTCCGGGATACGCAGTATTTT
TRBJ2-7,TRBV6-2/TRBV6-3,many,TRBD2,CASRGLAVSYEQYF,TGTGCCAGCAGGGGACTAGCGGTCTCCTACGAGCAGTACTTC
TRBJ2-1,TRBV7-9,many,TRBD2,CASSLYSSGRGNEQFF,TGTGCCAGCAGCCTCTATTCTAGCGGGAGAGGCAATGAGCAGTTCTTC
TRBJ1-2,TRBV30,many,TRBD1,CAGRQGDGYTF,TGTGCCGGGAGGCAGGGGGATGGCTACACCTTC
TRBJ2-6,TRBV11-1,-,-,CASSDNSGATVLTF,TGTGCCAGCAGCGACAACTCTGGGGCCACCGTCCTGACTTTC
TRBJ2-7,TRBV7-6,few,TRBD2,CASSSGTSGSYEQYF,TGTGCCAGCAGCTCCGGGACTAGCGGGAGTTACGAGCAGTACTTC
TRBJ2-5,TRBV19,few,-,CASRARGDETQYF,TGTGCCAGTAGGGCCAGGGGGGACGAGACCCAGTACTTC
TRBJ2-3,TRBV2,-,-,CASSEFTTSTDTQYF,TGTGCCAGCAGTGAGTTTACCACTAGCACAGATACGCAGTATTTT
TRBJ2-1,TRBV9,-,TRBD2,CACSLRGVDEQFF,TGTGCCTGCAGCCTCCGGGGGGTCGATGAGCAGTTCTTC
TRBJ2-1,TRBV28,many,TRBD2,CASSLRGGRAAYNEQFF,TGTGCCAGCAGTTTAAGGGGCGGGAGGGCGGCCTACAATGAGCAGTTCTTC
TRBJ2-5,TRBV29-1,few,-,CSVLHPTQETQYF,TGCAGCGTCCTCCACCCGACCCAAGAGACCCAGTACTTC
TRBJ2-1,TRBV30,many,-,CAWSVLVSEQFF,TGTGCCTGGAGTGTACTAGTCAGTGAGCAGTTCTTC
TRBJ1-2,TRBV29-1,few,TRBD1,CSGTGGTDYGYTF,TGCAGCGGTACAGGGGGCACAGACTATGGCTACACCTTC
TRBJ2-7,TRBV29-1,few,-,CSVVVFSYEQYF,TGCAGCGTTGTGGTCTTCTCCTACGAGCAGTACTTC
TRBJ1-2,TRBV5-1,-,-,CASSLGAVYYGYTF,TGCGCCAGCAGCTTGGGGGCCGTTTACTATGGCTACACCTTC
TRBJ2-1,TRBV5-1,-,-,CASSSIPGYSYNEQFF,TGCGCCAGCAGCTCTATTCCGGGCTACTCCTACAATGAGCAGTTCTTC
TRBJ2-3,TRBV15,-,-,CATSSPTAAGDTDTQYF,TGTGCCACCAGCAGCCCCACCGCGGCAGGGGACACAGATACGCAGTATTTT
TRBJ2-2,TRBV19,-,-,CASRGGYTGELFF,TGTGCCAGTAGGGGAGGATACACCGGGGAGCTGTTTTTT
TRBJ1-4,TRBV7-9,-,-,CASSLLGTNEKLFF,TGTGCCAGCAGCTTACTAGGGACTAATGAAAAACTGTTTTTT
TRBJ2-7,TRBV11-2,many,-,CASSSFVYEQYF,TGTGCCAGCAGCTCTTTCGTTTACGAGCAGTACTTC
TRBJ2-7,TRBV2,many,-,CASSAVLSYEQYF,TGTGCCAGCAGTGCGGTCCTATCCTACGAGCAGTACTTC
TRBJ2-4,TRBV7-2,-,-,CASSLPSRNIQYF,TGTGCCAGCAGCTTGCCCAGTAGGAACATTCAGTACTTC
TRBJ2-7,TRBV20-1,-,-,CSARDLGPLNEQYF,TGCAGTGCTAGAGATCTAGGGCCTCTCAACGAGCAGTACTTC
TRBJ2-1,TRBV3-1,few,-,CASSQHGAEQFF,TGTGCCAGCAGCCAACACGGGGCTGAGCAGTTCTTC
TRBJ2-5,TRBV20-1,few,-,CSARDRSGSQETQYF,TGCAGTGCTAGAGATCGAAGTGGCTCCCAAGAGACCCAGTACTTC
TRBJ2-7,TRBV27,-,TRBD2,CASSPTSGRARWEQYF,TGTGCCAGCAGCCCTACTAGCGGGAGGGCCCGGTGGGAGCAGTACTTC
TRBJ2-2,TRBV6-4,-,TRBD2,CASSAGSGSFSGELFF,TGTGCCAGCAGCGCGGGTAGCGGGAGTTTCTCCGGGGAGCTGTTTTTT
TRBJ2-5,TRBV20-1,few,-,CSADYRREETQYF,TGCAGTGCTGATTACAGGAGGGAAGAGACCCAGTACTTC
TRBJ2-1,TRBV28,few,-,CASRTGTIDEQFF,TGTGCCAGCAGAACCGGGACAATCGATGAGCAGTTCTTC
TRBJ2-3,TRBV6-1,once,TRBD1,CASRIQGPSTDTQYF,TGTGCCAGCAGAATACAGGGGCCGAGCACAGATACGCAGTATTTT
TRBJ1-4,TRBV2,-,-,CVSSGAGEKLFF,TGTGTCAGCAGTGGTGCGGGGGAAAAACTGTTTTTT
TRBJ2-7,TRBV5-1,-,-,CASSLTSGREQYF,TGCGCCAGCAGCTTGACCAGCGGACGCGAGCAGTACTTC
TRBJ2-3,TRBV11-2,many,-,CASSLDSRGTDTQYF,TGTGCCAGCAGCTTAGATTCCCGGGGTACAGATACGCAGTATTTT
TRBJ2-1,TRBV7-9,-,TRBD2,CANSPARTSVHEQFF,TGTGCCAACAGCCCTGCCCGGACTAGCGTCCATGAGCAGTTCTTC
TRBJ2-1,TRBV4-2,-,TRBD2,CASRAASGVSYNEQFF,TGTGCCAGCAGGGCCGCCAGCGGGGTGTCCTACAATGAGCAGTTCTTC
TRBJ2-1,TRBV9,-,TRBD2,CASSVSSGSAPPYNEQFF,TGTGCCAGCAGCGTATCTAGCGGGAGCGCCCCTCCATACAATGAGCAGTTCTTC
TRBJ2-5,TRBV5-1,-,TRBD1,CASETGERETQYF,TGCGCCAGCGAGACAGGGGAAAGAGAGACCCAGTACTTC
TRBJ2-7,TRBV30,few,-,CASLQVGEQYF,TGTGCCTCACTACAGGTTGGCGAGCAGTACTTC
TRBJ1-6,TRBV7-9,once,-,CATPMRGNNSPLHF,TGTGCCACTCCCATGAGGGGAAACAATTCACCCCTCCACTTT
TRBJ1-3,TRBV20-1,-,-,CSASPRAGNTIYF,TGCAGTGCTAGTCCCCGGGCGGGAAACACCATATATTTT
TRBJ2-5,TRBV20-1,few,TRBD2,CSAMGTTQETQYF,TGCAGTGCTATGGGGACTACCCAAGAGACCCAGTACTTC
TRBJ2-6,TRBV7-3,many,-,CASSSGSGANVLTF,TGTGCCAGCAGTTCGGGGTCCGGGGCCAACGTCCTGACTTTC
TRBJ2-5,TRBV12-5,many,-,CASRLGLQETQYF,TGTGCTAGTAGGTTGGGATTACAAGAGACCCAGTACTTC
TRBJ2-2,TRBV2,few,TRBD2,CASSEWTSVNTGELFF,TGTGCCAGCAGTGAATGGACTAGCGTGAACACCGGGGAGCTGTTTTTT
TRBJ2-7,TRBV3-1,few,TRBD2,CASSHGLAGDYREQYF,TGTGCCAGCAGCCACGGACTAGCGGGAGATTATCGCGAGCAGTACTTC